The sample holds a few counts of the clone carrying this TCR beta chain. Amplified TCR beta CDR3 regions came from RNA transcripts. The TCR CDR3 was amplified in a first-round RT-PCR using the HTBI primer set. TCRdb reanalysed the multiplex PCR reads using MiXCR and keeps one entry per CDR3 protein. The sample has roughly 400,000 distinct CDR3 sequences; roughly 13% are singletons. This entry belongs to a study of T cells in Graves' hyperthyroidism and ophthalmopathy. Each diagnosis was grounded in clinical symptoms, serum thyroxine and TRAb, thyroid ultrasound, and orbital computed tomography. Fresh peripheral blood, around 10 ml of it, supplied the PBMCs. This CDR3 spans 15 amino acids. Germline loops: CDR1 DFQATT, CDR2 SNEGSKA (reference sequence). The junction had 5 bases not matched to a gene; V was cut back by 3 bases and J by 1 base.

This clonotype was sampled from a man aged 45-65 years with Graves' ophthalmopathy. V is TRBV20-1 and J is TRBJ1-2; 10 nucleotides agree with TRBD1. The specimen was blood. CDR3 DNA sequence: TGCAGTGCTAGGCTCCGGGACAGGGGTAACTATGGCTACACCTTC. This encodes CSARLRDRGNYGYTF.